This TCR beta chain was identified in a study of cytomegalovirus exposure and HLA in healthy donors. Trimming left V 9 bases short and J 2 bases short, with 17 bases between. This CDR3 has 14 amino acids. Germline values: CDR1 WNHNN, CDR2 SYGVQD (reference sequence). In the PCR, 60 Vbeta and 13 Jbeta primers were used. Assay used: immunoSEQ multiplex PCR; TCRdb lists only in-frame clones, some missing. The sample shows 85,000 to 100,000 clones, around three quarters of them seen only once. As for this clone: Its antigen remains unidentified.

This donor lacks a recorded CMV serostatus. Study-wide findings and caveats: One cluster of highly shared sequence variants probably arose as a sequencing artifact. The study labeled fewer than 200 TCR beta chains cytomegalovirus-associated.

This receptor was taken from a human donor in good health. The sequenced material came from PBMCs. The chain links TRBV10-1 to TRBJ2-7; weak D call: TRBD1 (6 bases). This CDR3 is CASPNAAGAYEQYF. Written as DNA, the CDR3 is TGCGCCAGTCCTAACGCGGCAGGGGCCTACGAGCAGTACTTC.